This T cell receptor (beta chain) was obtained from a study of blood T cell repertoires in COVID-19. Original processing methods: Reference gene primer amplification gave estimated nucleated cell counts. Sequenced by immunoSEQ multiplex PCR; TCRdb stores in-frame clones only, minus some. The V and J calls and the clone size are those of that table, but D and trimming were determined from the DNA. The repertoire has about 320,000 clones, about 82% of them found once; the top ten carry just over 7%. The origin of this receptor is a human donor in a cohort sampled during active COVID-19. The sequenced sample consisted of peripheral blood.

The CDR3 loop reads CASSEGNTEAFF. The CDR3 nucleotides read TGTGCCAGCAGCGAGGGGAACACTGAAGCTTTCTTT. The V and J genes are TRBV5-6 and TRBJ1-1; D unclear. The CDR3 spans 12 residues. Germline CDR1 SGHDT, CDR2 YYEEEE. Trimming removed 4 bases at V and 1 base at J, with 5 bases between.